These 24 T cell receptor beta chains originate from one sample sequenced in a study of human CD8 memory T cell subsets. Construction of TCR beta libraries was accomplished by means of UMI-labeled 5' RACE. TCRdb re-called the 5' RACE reads and shows each CDR3 protein once, DNA omitted. Found here are about 18,000 distinct CDR3 sequences; the top ten clones hold about 5.4%. Sequences were obtained from CD8+ T cells from PBMCs. Receptors were obtained from a human donor in good health.

The chain has TRBV5-4 and TRBJ2-5. The CDR3 sequence is 14 residues long. CDR1 and CDR2 (germline): SGHNT, YYREEE (reference sequence). The CDR3 sequence: CASSSSRSQETQYF.

This sequence joins TRBV23-1 and TRBJ1-5; checking the TCRdb D call of TRBD1 is not possible without DNA. TRBV23-1 counts as an open reading frame of uncertain function. This CDR3 has 16 amino acids. The CDR3: CASSPVDRGRNQPQHF.

The chain uses TRBV5-1 and TRBJ2-2; TCRdb lists TRBD1, though no DNA is available to test this call. Germline CDR1 SGHRS, CDR2 YFSETQ. The CDR3 length is 17 residues. The CDR3 spells CASSPTTGATNTGELFF.

The chain recombines TRBV9 with TRBJ1-1. Per the germline V gene, CDR1 is SGDLS and CDR2 is YYNGEE. The CDR3 length is 12 residues. This CDR3 reads CASTVTNTEAFF.

CDR3 amino acids: CASSFAGEETQYF. V is TRBV11-2 and J is TRBJ2-5; the D gene TCRdb calls, TRBD2, cannot be checked with no DNA. CDR1 is SGHAT and CDR2 is FQNNGV in the germline V gene. The CDR3 covers 13 residues.

The chain employs TRBV7-2 and TRBJ2-5; no DNA is available, so the TRBD1 call from TCRdb remains unchecked. The CDR3 contains 15 residues. Per the germline V gene, CDR1 is SGHTA and CDR2 is FQGNSA. The CDR3 sequence is CASSFGGQAQETQYF.

The rearrangement links TRBV11-3 to TRBJ2-3; lacking DNA, the TRBD1 call made by TCRdb goes unchecked. The CDR3 runs to 15 residues. The germline V gene has CDR1 SGHNT and CDR2 YENEEA. CDR3 protein: CASSPEGGGTDTQYF. Variable domain in full (rest from reference TRBV11-3 and TRBJ2-3): EAGVVQSPRYKIIEKKQPVAFWCNPISGHNTLYWYLQNLGQGPELLIRYENEEAVDDSQLPKDRFSAERLKGVDSTLKIQPAELGDSAVYLCASSPEGGGTDTQYFGPGTRLTVL.

The chain carries TRBV18 and TRBJ1-4. This CDR3 contains 15 residues. Germline V gene sequence: CDR1 KGHSH, CDR2 LQKENI. CDR3 loop: CASSPLGSTNEKLFF.

The chain links TRBV27 to TRBJ2-7; TCRdb's D gene call, TRBD1, goes unchecked for lack of DNA. CDR3 size: 13 residues. Germline V gene sequence: CDR1 MNHEY, CDR2 SMNVEV (reference sequence). This chain's CDR3 is CASSLGASYEQYF.

This chain links TRBV4-3 with TRBJ2-3; checking the TCRdb D call of TRBD2 is not possible without DNA. Germline V CDR1 and CDR2: LGHNA, YSLEER. The CDR3 loop spans 14 amino acids. The CDR3 loop reads CASSRGAISDTQYF.

The V gene is TRBV21-1, the J gene TRBJ2-4; TCRdb reports TRBD1, a call that lacks DNA to check it against. TRBV21-1 is termed a pseudogene. The CDR3 length is 15 residues. CDR3 in amino acids: CASTPVVLAKNIQYF.

The rearrangement links TRBV11-2 to TRBJ2-1. The CDR3 sequence is 14 residues long. Germline CDR1 SGHAT, CDR2 FQNNGV. CDR3 sequence reads: CASSLVIFSNEQFF.

This chain joins TRBV6-4 and TRBJ2-7; TCRdb indicates TRBD1, and absent DNA this call remains unverified. Germline CDR1 and CDR2: MRHNA and SNTAGT. The CDR3 length is 11 residues. The CDR3 is CASLGENEQYF.

The chain recombines TRBV12-3 or TRBV12-4 with TRBJ1-2; TCRdb's D call, TRBD1, is unchecked because there is no DNA. The CDR3 spans 15 residues. The CDR3 sequence is CASTLRGTEFYGYTF.

V usage is TRBV7-9 and J usage is TRBJ1-1; TCRdb reports TRBD1, a call that lacks DNA to check it against. The CDR3 is 13 residues long. Germline V CDR1 and CDR2: SEHNR, FQNEAQ (reference sequence). The CDR3 region is CATSIGGNTEAFF.

This rearrangement joins TRBV27 to TRBJ2-7; the D gene TCRdb calls, TRBD1, cannot be checked with no DNA. This CDR3 is 15 amino acids long. CDR1 and CDR2 (germline): MNHEY, SMNVEV (reference sequence). The CDR3 sequence is CASSLSPESGYEQYF.

The V call is TRBV24-1, the J call TRBJ2-1. Germline CDR1 and CDR2: KGHDR and SFDVKD. This CDR3 has 12 amino acids. The CDR3 here is CATSDSGPEQFF.

The V gene is TRBV29-1, the J gene TRBJ2-5; TCRdb calls TRBD2, which cannot be checked without DNA. Germline V lookup: CDR1 SQVTM, CDR2 ANQGSEA. The CDR3 has 16 residues. The CDR3 spells CSVEDPLGLAGETQYF.

The chain has TRBV5-8 and TRBJ2-5; the TCRdb call, TRBD1, lacks DNA for checking. Germline CDR1 and CDR2: SGHTS and YDEGEE. The CDR3 spans 14 residues. CDR3 amino acids: CASSAGTLQETQYF.

The chain's CDR3 is CASSLGSSFYEQYF. J is TRBJ2-7 and V is TRBV5-6. Germline V gene data show CDR1 as SGHDT and CDR2 as YYEEEE. This CDR3 contains 14 residues. Based on the CDR3 plus reference TRBV5-6 and TRBJ2-7, the full variable domain is DAGVTQSPTHLIKTRGQQVTLRCSPKSGHDTVSWYQQALGQGPQFIFQYYEEEERQRGNFPDRFSGHQFPNYSSELNVNALLLGDSALYLCASSLGSSFYEQYFGPGTRLTVT.

V and J are TRBV10-1 and TRBJ1-2; TCRdb proposes TRBD1, but this gene call is untestable without DNA. From germline, CDR1 is WNHNN and CDR2 SYGVQD (reference sequence). This CDR3 has 16 residues. The CDR3 reads CASSDTTGTNIYGYTF.

This sequence joins TRBV20-1 and TRBJ2-7. This CDR3 spans 13 amino acids. CDR1 is DFQATT, CDR2 SNEGSKA, per germline (reference sequence). The CDR3 sequence: CSAIGDYSYEQYF.

The chain combines TRBV4-1 with TRBJ1-5. Germline V CDR1 and CDR2: MGHRA, YSYEKL. The CDR3 has 14 residues. The CDR3 reads CASSQALGGQPQHF.

The genes are TRBV14 and TRBJ1-2. The CDR3 is made up of 14 amino acids. Germline V gene lookup returns CDR1 SGHDN and CDR2 FVKESK. CDR3 region: CASSQGRGYYGYTF.